This TCR beta chain was found in a study of metastatic and nonmetastatic thyroid tumors. Study at large: A comparison of repertoires was made across blood and tumor or nodule tissue from malignant and benign thyroid patients.

Nobody among the patients had been given any treatment before thyroid surgery. This clone was detected only a few times. Its cognate antigen is unknown. Original data processing: A classifier of distant metastasis in papillary thyroid cancer was built from CDR3 differences (across clinicopathological groups). TCRdb re-processed the PCR reads through MiXCR. Here the V and J calls rest on TCRdb's processing, not on the authors' analysis. Seen here are about 21,000 clones, under 30% observed once, and the top ten hold 12% to 15%. V shed 5 bases and J 4 bases; nucleotides not matched to a gene: 4. Germline V gene sequence: CDR1 SEHNR, CDR2 FQNEAQ (reference sequence). This CDR3 contains 13 residues. Overall study findings and caveats: When malignant thyroid tumors were compared with benign nodules, TCR beta diversity was reportedly significantly higher in the malignant tumors. This held in both blood and tumor samples.

The sample consisted of tumor tissue. The J gene is TRBJ1-2, the V gene TRBV7-9; 7 nucleotides match TRBD1. The sequence was collected from a male donor with papillary thyroid cancer or a benign thyroid nodule (not recorded which). Some clones in this sample may be carry-over from other donors' samples. This CDR3 is CASSRGGLYGYTF. For the CDR3, the DNA is TGTGCCAGCAGCCGAGGGGGCCTCTATGGCTACACCTTC. Based on the CDR3 plus reference TRBV7-9 and TRBJ1-2, the full variable domain is DTGVSQNPRHKITKRGQNVTFRCDPISEHNRLYWYRQTLGQGPEFLTYFQNEAQLEKSRLLSDRFSAERPKGSFSTLEIQRTEQGDSAMYLCASSRGGLYGYTFGSGTRLTVV.